The rows below give T cell receptor beta chains drawn from one sample of a study of T-cell memory formation after mild COVID-19. TCRdb independently ran MiXCR on the 5' RACE reads; one entry per CDR3 protein. This table has about 47,000 distinct CDR3 sequences, roughly 9% appearing once. Sequenced sample: PBMCs or a T cell subset sorted from them (not recorded which). These receptors were obtained from an adult woman who had mild COVID-19 (a few samples of this study predate the infection). Cell type and time point are not known. Both conserved end residues are part of each CDR3. A D gene is named only where the DNA matches it firmly. The size of a clone is reported for some rows only, either as once, few or many, or as a class for expanded clones.

size: .
V: TRBV6-1
J: TRBJ2-7
D: .
CDR3: CASSQGSPGAHEQYF
DNA: TGTGCCAGCAGCCAAGGCTCACCTGGGGCGCACGAGCAGTACTTC

size: .
V: TRBV2
J: TRBJ1-2
D: .
CDR3: CASLPDRGRPNYGYTF
DNA: TGTGCCAGCCTACCGGATAGGGGACGCCCTAACTATGGCTACACCTTC

size: many
V: TRBV24-1
J: TRBJ2-1
D: .
CDR3: CATSSLRERGGYNEQFF
DNA: TGTGCCACCAGTTCGTTGCGGGAAAGGGGGGGCTACAATGAGCAGTTCTTC

size: .
V: TRBV4-1
J: TRBJ2-3
D: .
CDR3: CASSLVMDTQYF
DNA: TGCGCCAGCAGTCTCGTGATGGATACGCAGTATTTT

size: .
V: TRBV4-3
J: TRBJ1-2
D: .
CDR3: CASSQDGYGYTF
DNA: TGCGCCAGCAGCCAAGATGGCTATGGCTACACCTTC

size: .
V: TRBV3-1
J: TRBJ1-1
D: .
CDR3: CASSQGNRGAFF
DNA: TGTGCCAGCAGCCAGGGGAATAGGGGAGCTTTCTTT

size: .
V: TRBV7-2
J: TRBJ1-3
D: .
CDR3: CASSREGPLSGNTIYF
DNA: TGTGCCAGCAGCCGTGAGGGTCCTCTCTCTGGAAACACCATATATTTT

size: .
V: TRBV10-3
J: TRBJ1-2
D: .
CDR3: CAIAQGSNYGYTF
DNA: TGTGCCATCGCACAGGGATCTAACTATGGCTACACCTTC

size: .
V: TRBV27
J: TRBJ1-5
D: .
CDR3: CASSLSVPRYQPQHF
DNA: TGTGCCAGCAGTTTATCGGTGCCTCGGTATCAGCCCCAGCATTTT

size: .
V: TRBV30
J: TRBJ1-1
D: .
CDR3: CAGRFVAGPAFF
DNA: TGTGCCGGTCGGTTCGTCGCGGGCCCCGCTTTCTTT

size: many
V: TRBV5-1
J: TRBJ1-1
D: .
CDR3: CASSLATQQVSTEAFF
DNA: TGCGCCAGCAGCTTGGCTACGCAACAGGTATCCACTGAAGCTTTCTTT

size: medium-sized
V: TRBV7-6
J: TRBJ2-3
D: .
CDR3: CASSVTQEDSASTDTQYF
DNA: TGTGCCAGCAGCGTAACCCAAGAGGACAGCGCTAGCACAGATACGCAGTATTTT

size: medium-sized
V: TRBV12-3/TRBV12-4
J: TRBJ2-7
D: .
CDR3: CASSLTRYYEQYF
DNA: TGTGCCAGCAGTCTTACAAGATACTACGAGCAGTACTTC

size: few
V: TRBV4-2
J: TRBJ2-7
D: .
CDR3: CASSQDFPPRNEQYF
DNA: TGTGCCAGCAGCCAAGATTTCCCCCCCCGGAACGAGCAGTACTTC

size: medium-sized
V: TRBV9
J: TRBJ2-5
D: .
CDR3: CASSVLWGETQYF
DNA: TGTGCCAGCAGCGTACTGTGGGGGGAGACCCAGTACTTC

size: many
V: TRBV5-1
J: TRBJ2-7
D: TRBD1
CDR3: CASSYRQGPYEQYF
DNA: TGCGCCAGCAGCTACCGACAGGGGCCCTACGAGCAGTACTTC

size: few
V: TRBV7-7
J: TRBJ2-3
D: .
CDR3: CASSNGYWDTQYF
DNA: TGTGCTAGCAGCAACGGGTACTGGGATACGCAGTATTTT

size: .
V: TRBV4-3
J: TRBJ2-1
D: .
CDR3: CASSQEAANSEQFF
DNA: TGCGCCAGCAGCCAAGAGGCGGCTAACAGTGAGCAGTTCTTC

size: .
V: TRBV29-1
J: TRBJ1-5
D: TRBD1
CDR3: CSVGTGVGQPQHF
DNA: TGCAGCGTCGGGACAGGGGTCGGACAGCCCCAGCATTTT

size: .
V: TRBV4-1
J: TRBJ2-6
D: TRBD2
CDR3: CASSQGGGPYGANVLTF
DNA: TGCGCCAGCAGCCAAGGCGGGGGGCCCTATGGGGCCAACGTCCTGACTTTC

size: few
V: TRBV11-3
J: TRBJ2-3
D: .
CDR3: CASSLGQRDTQYF
DNA: TGTGCCAGCAGCTTGGGCCAGAGAGATACGCAGTATTTT

size: .
V: TRBV11-3
J: TRBJ1-4
D: .
CDR3: CASSFSRSATNEKLFF
DNA: TGTGCCAGCAGCTTTAGCCGCAGCGCAACTAATGAAAAACTGTTTTTT

size: .
V: TRBV30
J: TRBJ2-2
D: .
CDR3: CAWRRGTNTGELFF
DNA: TGTGCCTGGAGAAGGGGTACGAACACCGGGGAGCTGTTTTTT

size: few
V: TRBV6-6
J: TRBJ1-6
D: .
CDR3: CASTIGGKNSPLHF
DNA: TGTGCCAGCACCATCGGGGGGAAAAATTCACCCCTCCACTTT

size: few
V: TRBV6-6
J: TRBJ2-1
D: TRBD2
CDR3: CASSPRPGGESSYNEQFF
DNA: TGTGCCAGCAGTCCGAGGCCGGGGGGGGAGAGCTCCTACAATGAGCAGTTCTTC

size: .
V: TRBV4-2
J: TRBJ2-2
D: TRBD2
CDR3: CASSQEAGATTGELFF
DNA: TGTGCCAGCAGCCAAGAGGCGGGAGCTACCACCGGGGAGCTGTTTTTT

size: .
V: TRBV15
J: TRBJ2-1
D: .
CDR3: CATSREVGKRLEQFF
DNA: TGTGCCACCAGCAGAGAAGTGGGAAAGAGGCTTGAGCAGTTCTTC

size: .
V: TRBV10-3
J: TRBJ2-7
D: .
CDR3: CAISESHGSSYEQYF
DNA: TGTGCCATCAGTGAGTCTCACGGGAGCTCCTACGAGCAGTACTTC

size: few
V: TRBV20-1
J: TRBJ2-2
D: TRBD2
CDR3: CSARDRSGRAHGELFF
DNA: TGCAGTGCTAGAGATCGGAGCGGGAGGGCCCACGGGGAGCTGTTTTTT

size: many
V: TRBV6-4
J: TRBJ2-5
D: TRBD1
CDR3: CASSENRGPGETQYF
DNA: TGTGCCAGCAGTGAAAACAGGGGGCCCGGAGAGACCCAGTACTTC

size: few
V: TRBV24-1
J: TRBJ2-1
D: .
CDR3: CATSDFGRSSYNEQFF
DNA: TGTGCCACCAGTGATTTTGGGCGGAGCTCCTACAATGAGCAGTTCTTC

size: .
V: TRBV6-4
J: TRBJ2-3
D: .
CDR3: CASSPQGSWDTQYF
DNA: TGTGCCAGCAGCCCCCAAGGTAGTTGGGATACGCAGTATTTT

size: few
V: TRBV20-1
J: TRBJ2-1
D: TRBD1
CDR3: CSARISGTGVGNEQFF
DNA: TGCAGTGCTAGAATCTCCGGGACAGGGGTAGGGAATGAGCAGTTCTTC

size: .
V: TRBV24-1
J: TRBJ2-1
D: TRBD1
CDR3: CATSDPGTALYNEQFF
DNA: TGTGCCACCAGTGATCCCGGGACAGCGCTCTACAATGAGCAGTTCTTC

size: .
V: TRBV23-1
J: TRBJ1-1
D: TRBD1
CDR3: CASPQGAWTEAFF
DNA: TGTGCCAGCCCACAGGGGGCTTGGACTGAAGCTTTCTTT

size: many
V: TRBV7-2
J: TRBJ2-2
D: TRBD1
CDR3: CASSSTGAGTGELFF
DNA: TGTGCCAGCAGCTCGACAGGGGCCGGAACCGGGGAGCTGTTTTTT

size: .
V: TRBV28
J: TRBJ2-7
D: TRBD1
CDR3: CASSTPGQGSYEQYF
DNA: TGTGCCAGCAGTACTCCGGGACAGGGCTCCTACGAGCAGTACTTC

size: few
V: TRBV7-6
J: TRBJ2-1
D: TRBD2
CDR3: CASSRLAGGVYNEQFF
DNA: TGTGCCAGCAGCCGACTAGCGGGAGGGGTCTACAATGAGCAGTTCTTC

size: many
V: TRBV11-2
J: TRBJ2-7
D: .
CDR3: CASSLGVNLYEQYF
DNA: TGTGCCAGCAGCTTAGGAGTGAATTTATACGAGCAGTACTTC

size: few
V: TRBV7-2
J: TRBJ1-1
D: .
CDR3: CASSLEPGRANTEAFF
DNA: TGTGCCAGCAGCTTAGAACCGGGACGGGCGAACACTGAAGCTTTCTTT

size: many
V: TRBV7-2
J: TRBJ2-7
D: TRBD1
CDR3: CASRNENFRDSSYEQYF
DNA: TGTGCCAGCAGGAATGAGAACTTCCGGGACAGTTCCTACGAGCAGTACTTC

size: .
V: TRBV7-8
J: TRBJ1-1
D: TRBD1
CDR3: CASSFDVTGRAFF
DNA: TGTGCCAGCAGCTTCGATGTGACAGGGAGGGCTTTCTTT

size: few
V: TRBV29-1
J: TRBJ1-2
D: .
CDR3: CSVQDGLGYGYTF
DNA: TGCAGCGTACAAGACGGCCTTGGCTATGGCTACACCTTC

size: many
V: TRBV25-1
J: TRBJ2-7
D: .
CDR3: CASSDPLPPLHEQYF
DNA: TGTGCCAGCAGTGATCCCCTTCCCCCTCTTCACGAGCAGTACTTC

size: .
V: TRBV6-5
J: TRBJ2-7
D: TRBD1
CDR3: CASSSLTGGTSYEQYF
DNA: TGTGCCAGCAGTTCGTTGACAGGGGGCACCTCCTACGAGCAGTACTTC

size: many
V: TRBV25-1
J: TRBJ1-4
D: .
CDR3: CASSEVRGKLFF
DNA: TGTGCCAGCAGTGAAGTTAGGGGAAAACTGTTTTTT

size: .
V: TRBV6-1
J: TRBJ2-7
D: .
CDR3: CASSVPTVRSYEQYF
DNA: TGTGCCAGCAGTGTCCCGACAGTGAGATCCTACGAGCAGTACTTC

size: few
V: TRBV5-6
J: TRBJ1-5
D: TRBD1
CDR3: CASSLSTGAGNQPQHF
DNA: TGTGCCAGCAGCTTGTCTACAGGGGCTGGCAATCAGCCCCAGCATTTT

size: few
V: TRBV7-8
J: TRBJ1-6
D: .
CDR3: CASSLALTDNSPLHF
DNA: TGTGCCAGCAGCTTAGCGTTGACCGATAATTCACCCCTCCACTTT

size: few
V: TRBV12-3/TRBV12-4
J: TRBJ1-2
D: TRBD1
CDR3: CASSATGGYGYTF
DNA: TGTGCCAGCAGCGCCACAGGGGGCTATGGCTACACCTTC

size: .
V: TRBV7-3
J: TRBJ2-1
D: TRBD2
CDR3: CASSLGASGSGNEQFF
DNA: TGTGCCAGCAGCTTAGGGGCTAGCGGGAGTGGCAATGAGCAGTTCTTC

size: many
V: TRBV9
J: TRBJ2-1
D: TRBD1
CDR3: CASSPRQGYSYNEQFF
DNA: TGTGCCAGCAGCCCACGACAGGGTTACTCCTACAATGAGCAGTTCTTC

size: few
V: TRBV20-1
J: TRBJ2-3
D: .
CDR3: CSAPRTPSLTQYF
DNA: TGCAGTGCTCCGAGGACCCCCTCCCTTACGCAGTATTTT

size: once
V: TRBV24-1
J: TRBJ1-6
D: TRBD1
CDR3: CATSEWEQGLDSPLHF
DNA: TGTGCCACCAGTGAGTGGGAACAGGGGTTGGATTCACCCCTCCACTTT

size: .
V: TRBV3-1
J: TRBJ2-7
D: .
CDR3: CASSPSGFEQYF
DNA: TGTGCCAGCAGCCCATCAGGGTTCGAGCAGTACTTC